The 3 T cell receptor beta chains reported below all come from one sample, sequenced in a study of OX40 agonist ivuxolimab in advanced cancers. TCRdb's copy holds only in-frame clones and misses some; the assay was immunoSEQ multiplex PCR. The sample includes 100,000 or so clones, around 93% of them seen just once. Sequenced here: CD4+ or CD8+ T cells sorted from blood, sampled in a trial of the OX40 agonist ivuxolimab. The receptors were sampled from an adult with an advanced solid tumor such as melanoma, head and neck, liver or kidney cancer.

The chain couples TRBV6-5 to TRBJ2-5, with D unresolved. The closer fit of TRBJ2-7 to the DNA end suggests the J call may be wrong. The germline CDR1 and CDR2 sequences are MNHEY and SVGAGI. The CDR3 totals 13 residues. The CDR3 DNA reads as TGTGCCAGCAGTGTCGCTTTATCCTACGAGCAGTACTTC. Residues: CASSVALSYEQYF.

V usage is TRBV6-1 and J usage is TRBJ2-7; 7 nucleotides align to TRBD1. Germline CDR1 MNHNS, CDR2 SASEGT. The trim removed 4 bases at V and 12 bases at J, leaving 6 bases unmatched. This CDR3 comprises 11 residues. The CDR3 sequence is CASSVQGSPYF. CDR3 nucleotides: TGTGCCAGCAGTGTACAGGGGTCGCCGTACTTC.

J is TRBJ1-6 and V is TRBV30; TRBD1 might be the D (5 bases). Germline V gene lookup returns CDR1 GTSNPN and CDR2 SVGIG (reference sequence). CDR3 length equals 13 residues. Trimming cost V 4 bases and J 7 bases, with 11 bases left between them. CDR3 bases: TGTGCCTGGACGGCAGGGTCCAATTCACCCCTCCACTTT. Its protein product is CAWTAGSNSPLHF.